One and the same sample provided the 4 T cell receptor beta chains below, sequenced in a study of blood T cell repertoires in COVID-19. Here immunoSEQ multiplex PCR was the method, and the copy in TCRdb shows in-frame clones only, minus some. The table has tens of thousands of clones, roughly 85% seen once; the top ten hold around a tenth. Input material: peripheral blood. The receptors were gathered from a man aged 45 to 65 with COVID-19, enrolled during active disease.

This clone has just a few counts. The chain has TRBV19 and TRBJ1-5, with a weak D call TRBD1 (6 bases). Germline V CDR1 and CDR2: LNHDA, SQIVND (reference sequence). This CDR3 has 16 residues. Deletions cut 5 bases from V and 4 bases from J, with 18 bases between. CDR3 sequence (DNA): TGTGCCAGTAGTCTCCCCCGGGGCAGGGGAAATCAGCCCCAGCATTTT. It encodes CASSLPRGRGNQPQHF.

The genes are TRBV6-5 and TRBJ2-2; D might be TRBD2 (6 bases). Trimming pared 6 bases from V and 4 bases from J, leaving 12 bases between. The CDR3 extends over 14 amino acids. Per the germline V gene, CDR1 is MNHEY and CDR2 is SVGAGI. CDR3 region: CASRQMGGTGELFF. CDR3 sequence (DNA): TGTGCCAGCAGGCAAATGGGGGGCACCGGGGAGCTGTTTTTT.

The rearrangement joins TRBV5-4 to TRBJ2-2, with 7 nucleotides matching TRBD1. V lost 0 bases and J lost 4; bases outside the gene matches: 3. This CDR3 contains 15 residues. The germline V gene encodes CDR1 SGHNT and CDR2 YYREEE (reference sequence). The CDR3: CASSLGAGGTGELFF. DNA for the CDR3: TGTGCCAGCAGCTTGGGGGCAGGGGGCACCGGGGAGCTGTTTTTT.

The chain uses TRBV29-1 and TRBJ2-7, with a possible D match to TRBD2 (6 bases). This CDR3 contains 12 residues. Deletions cut 3 bases from V and 4 bases from J, with 10 bases between. The germline CDR1 and CDR2 sequences are SQVTM and ANQGSEA. The CDR3 coding sequence is TGCAGCGTTGAGGGGACTGGATACGAGCAGTACTTC. Translation gives CSVEGTGYEQYF.